The 10 T cell receptor beta chains below were found in one sample sequenced in a study of molecular identifiers for immune sequencing clone quantification. TCRdb redid the calling of the PCR reads with MiXCR, one entry per CDR3 protein. This sample yields over 600,000 distinct CDR3 sequences, of which just under 20% are seen a single time; approximately 0.9% belongs to the top ten. The sequenced material came from naive CD8+ T cells from blood, with Jurkat cell RNA spiked in. Subset reported: FACS-sorted CD8+CD4-CCR7+CD45RA+ naive T cells. The receptors originated from a human donor in good health. Some libraries in this study had Jurkat cell RNA spiked in.

Ten or more counts support this clonotype. The V gene is TRBV6-2 or TRBV6-3, the J gene TRBJ2-5, with 7 nucleotides matching TRBD2. Trimming took 5 bases from V and 4 from J; bases not matched to a gene: 7. The CDR3 sequence is 14 residues long. The germline V gene encodes CDR1 MNHEY and CDR2 SVGEGT. The CDR3 protein is CASSQPGLLETQYF. The CDR3 DNA reads as TGTGCCAGCAGTCAACCGGGACTACTAGAGACCCAGTACTTC.

The V call is TRBV4-1, the J call TRBJ2-1; D is perhaps TRBD2 (5 bases). The CDR3 runs to 14 residues. CDR1 MGHRA and CDR2 YSYEKL come from the germline V gene. Trimming cost V 3 bases and J 8 bases, with 14 bases left between them. CDR3 in amino acids: CASSHNPTDYEQFF. Here the CDR3 DNA reads TGCGCCAGCAGCCACAACCCCACGGACTATGAGCAGTTCTTC.

This clonotype was seen more than once but under ten times. The chain links TRBV6-5 to TRBJ1-6; D is perhaps TRBD1 (5 bases). From germline, CDR1 is MNHEY and CDR2 SVGAGI. Trimming shortened V by 6 bases and J by 0 bases, and 9 bases separated the two germline ends. The CDR3 length is 15 residues. DNA for the CDR3: TGTGCCAGCAGCGACAGAAACTCCTATAATTCACCCCTCCACTTT. Its protein product is CASSDRNSYNSPLHF.

This clonotype has a count of ten or more. The genes are TRBV12-3 or TRBV12-4 and TRBJ2-3; TRBD1 aligns across 9 bases. The CDR3 loop spans 16 amino acids. V lost 5 bases, J lost 3 bases, and 9 bases stayed unmatched. CDR3 region: CASSPYDRGETDTQYF. CDR3 nucleotide sequence: TGTGCCAGCAGTCCCTATGACAGGGGGGAGACAGATACGCAGTATTTT.

Points on this clonotype: A read error may account for a junction end that differs from germline. This chain connects TRBV9 to TRBJ2-2; 7 positions agree with TRBD1. This CDR3 contains 19 residues. Germline CDR1 reads SGDLS; CDR2 reads YYNGEE. CDR3 protein: CASRVSETGFGENTGELFF. The CDR3 DNA follows: TGTGCCAGCCGCGTATCGGAGACAGGGTTCGGGGAAAACACCGGGGAGCTGTTTTTT.

This clonotype was observed a handful of times. This rearrangement joins TRBV27 to TRBJ1-1, with D unresolved. CDR1 and CDR2 from the germline V gene are MNHEY and SMNVEV (reference sequence). Trimming removed 0 bases at V and 7 bases at J, with 15 bases between. The CDR3 runs to 15 residues. CDR3 sequence reads: CASSLSGFGQYEAFF. The DNA for the CDR3 is TGTGCCAGCAGTTTATCGGGGTTTGGGCAGTATGAAGCTTTCTTT.

For this clonotype: This may come from a read error, since a much larger clone is one base off. The chain combines TRBV28 with TRBJ2-7; perhaps D is TRBD1 or TRBD2 (5 bases each). This CDR3 comprises 16 residues. V was shortened by 4 bases and J by 2 bases, with 18 bases between the two germline ends. CDR1 and CDR2 from the germline V gene are MDHEN and SYDVKM. CDR3 sequence reads: CASSSRGPDHPYEQYF. For the CDR3, the DNA is TGTGCCAGCAGTTCCCGGGGCCCTGACCACCCCTACGAGCAGTACTTC.

This clonotype came up many times. The chain combines TRBV23-1 with TRBJ1-1, with 7 positions matching TRBD1. TRBV23-1 is sorted into the ORF group, with uncertain function. V dropped 7 bases and J dropped 0; count of bases not matched to a gene: 8. The CDR3 is 15 residues long. Here the CDR3 reads CASTYGQVLNTEAFF. The DNA for the CDR3 is TGCGCCAGCACCTACGGACAGGTCCTGAACACTGAAGCTTTCTTT.

There are many counts of this clonotype. The gene calls are TRBV7-9 and TRBJ2-3; no firm D call. V lost 1 base and J lost 1, with 6 bases in between. This CDR3 has 14 amino acids. Germline assignment: CDR1 SEHNR and CDR2 FQNEAQ (reference sequence). DNA of the CDR3: TGTGCCAGCAGCTTAGTATTGGGCACAGATACGCAGTATTTT. Protein: CASSLVLGTDTQYF.

This clonotype appeared many times. This chain uses TRBV6-1 with TRBJ1-5; weak D call: TRBD1 (5 bases). V lost 6 bases, J lost 4 bases, and 13 bases lay in between. Germline CDR1 and CDR2: MNHNS and SASEGT. This CDR3 is 14 amino acids long. CDR3 residues: CASRAITGNQPQHF. The CDR3 coding sequence is TGTGCCAGCAGGGCAATCACAGGAAATCAGCCCCAGCATTTT.